These T cell receptor beta chains were read from a single sample in a study of T cell responses to AZD1222 COVID-19 vaccine. This table comes from immunoSEQ multiplex PCR, and its TCRdb copy is limited to in-frame clones, with some not included. The repertoire consists of some 49,000 clones, with around 90% occurring once and the leading ten covering approximately 1.2%. Specimen: peripheral blood, collected 28 days after the second AZD1222 dose. Receptor source: an adult who received the AZD1222 COVID-19 vaccine. Both conserved end residues are part of each CDR3.

V gene	J gene	CDR3 protein
TRBV4-2	TRBJ2-5	CASSQESGTSWETQYF
TRBV7-9	TRBJ2-3	CASSRLGGGLLTDTQYF
TRBV2	TRBJ2-7	CASTMGLAGNDEQYF
TRBV15	TRBJ2-7	CATSRLRDKPYEQYF
TRBV5-1	TRBJ2-7	CASSLVGGYEQYF
TRBV24-1	TRBJ2-6	CATSDTGVGGANVLTF
TRBV6-1	TRBJ1-2	CASSETVYSFDYGYTF
TRBV4-3	TRBJ1-2	CASSQVVLGSYGYTF
TRBV9	TRBJ2-1	CASSVGGGTYTSNEQFF
TRBV7-2	TRBJ1-5	CASTHGGQPQHF
TRBV7-9	TRBJ2-3	CASSGTGTASDTQYF
TRBV9	TRBJ1-4	CASSVAGGANEKLFF